Following are 6 T cell receptor beta chains from one sample sequenced in a study of T cell responses to AZD1222 COVID-19 vaccine (dated by TCRdb to the early 2020s). The meaning of the sample's time point label: baseline before first vaccination. Library prep was done by the immunoSEQ multiplex PCR assay. TCRdb took over this immuneACCESS table, retaining in-frame rearrangements with V and J assigned. Such tables are incomplete; in checked studies, under half of the missing clones stem from an unresolved V gene, and the remainder is unexplained. For this sample the table gives about 110,000 clones, of which about 88% were detected only once. The ten largest clones add up to about 1.6% of the sample. The source material was peripheral blood, sampled on day 0 of AZD1222 vaccination. These receptors originate from an adult in good health.

In nucleotides, the CDR3 is TGTGCCAGCAGCGCTACCCGAAAGAACACTGAAGCTTTCTTT. Protein sequence: CASSATRKNTEAFF. The chain has TRBV7-2 and TRBJ1-1; D is unclear. V was trimmed by 5 bases and J by 1 base, leaving 11 bases between them. Per the germline V gene, CDR1 is SGHTA and CDR2 is FQGNSA. The CDR3 is made up of 14 amino acids. The variable domain in full, with the rest retrieved from reference TRBV7-2 and TRBJ1-1, is GAGVSQSPSNKVTEKGKDVELRCDPISGHTALYWYRQSLGQGLEFLIYFQGNSAPDKSGLPSDRFSAERTGGSVSTLTIQRTQQEDSAVYLCASSATRKNTEAFFGQGTRLTVV.

This clone was seen only once. The rearrangement joins TRBV6-5 to TRBJ2-2; 10 nucleotides align to TRBD2. The germline V gene has CDR1 MNHEY and CDR2 SVGAGI. V lost 6 bases and J lost 5; bases outside the gene matches: 6. The CDR3 is made up of 15 amino acids. The CDR3 coding sequence is TGTGCCAGCAGAGGTAGCGGGAGGTTAACCGGGGAGCTGTTTTTT. Its protein product is CASRGSGRLTGELFF.

This rearrangement joins TRBV14 to TRBJ1-2; D remains ambiguous. The germline gives CDR1 SGHDN, CDR2 FVKESK. Between the trimmed V and J ends, which lost 5 bases and 1 base, there was a span of 11 bases. This CDR3 contains 14 residues. The CDR3: CASSSRTFNYGYTF. The CDR3 DNA is TGTGCCAGCAGCTCTCGAACCTTTAACTATGGCTACACCTTC.

J is TRBJ2-1 and V is TRBV19; D unresolved. V lost 6 bases to trimming and J lost 0 bases, with 12 bases between them. The CDR3 has 15 amino acids. CDR1 is LNHDA and CDR2 is SQIVND in the germline V gene (reference sequence). The CDR3 coding sequence is TGTGCCAGTAGACACAGCGAGAGCTCCTACAATGAGCAGTTCTTC. Translating gives CASRHSESSYNEQFF.

This sequence joins TRBV18 and TRBJ1-1; a possible D gene is TRBD1 (5 bases). CDR3 length: 14 amino acids. V lost 5 bases and J lost 0, with 10 bases in between. The germline V gene has CDR1 KGHSH and CDR2 LQKENI. DNA for the CDR3: TGTGCCAGCTCAGAGACAGACATGAACACTGAAGCTTTCTTT. Amino acid sequence: CASSETDMNTEAFF.

Only a few counts were recorded for this clone. The chain carries TRBV12-3 or TRBV12-4 and TRBJ1-4; D possibly corresponds to TRBD1 (5 bases). There are 13 residues in the CDR3. With 5 bases removed from V and 8 bases from J, the gap between germline ends came to 12 bases. CDR3 amino acids: CASSPVRGEKLFF. The CDR3 DNA reads as TGTGCCAGCAGTCCCGTGCGGGGGGAAAAACTGTTTTTT.